This record concerns one T cell receptor (beta chain) sequence. Its antigen remains unidentified. Generated by immunoSEQ multiplex PCR, the TCRdb table keeps only in-frame clones and is missing some. This table holds around 130,000 clones, 92% found once. The data derive from a study of T cell responses to AZD1222 COVID-19 vaccine. Study background: Some second doses came at about 4 weeks and others at about 12 weeks; these were pooled. Study results and limitations: Vaccine-associated CD4 TCRs ranged over spike, dominating at 160-218 and 743-854.

V was cut by 5 bases and J by 5 bases, with 9 bases left in between. The CDR3 is 12 residues long. The germline V gene encodes CDR1 SGHTA and CDR2 FQGTGA. This specimen was peripheral blood, taken on day 0 of AZD1222 vaccination. The chain uses TRBV7-3 and TRBJ1-2; D remains unclear. This TCR was recovered from an adult in good health. The CDR3 loop is CASSPEGYGYTF. In DNA form, the CDR3 reads TGTGCCAGCAGCCCGGAAGGGTATGGCTACACCTTC. Based on the CDR3 plus reference TRBV7-3 and TRBJ1-2, the full variable domain is GAGVSQTPSNKVTEKGKYVELRCDPISGHTALYWYRQSLGQGPEFLIYFQGTGAADDSGLPNDRFFAVRPEGSVSTLKIQRTERGDSAVYLCASSPEGYGYTFGSGTRLTVV.